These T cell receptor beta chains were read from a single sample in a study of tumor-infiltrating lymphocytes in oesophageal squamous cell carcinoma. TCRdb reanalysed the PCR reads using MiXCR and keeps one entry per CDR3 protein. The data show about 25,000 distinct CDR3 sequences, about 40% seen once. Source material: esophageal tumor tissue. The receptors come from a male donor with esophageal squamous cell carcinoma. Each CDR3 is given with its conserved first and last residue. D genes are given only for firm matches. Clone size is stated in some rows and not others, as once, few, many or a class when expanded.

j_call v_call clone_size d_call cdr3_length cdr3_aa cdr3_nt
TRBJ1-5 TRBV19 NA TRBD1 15 CASLQGGYINQPQHF TGTGCCAGTCTACAGGGGGGATATATAAATCAGCCCCAGCATTTT
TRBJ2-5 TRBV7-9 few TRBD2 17 CASSLATIAGVRETQYF TGTGCCAGCAGCTTAGCGACTATAGCGGGAGTTCGAGAGACCCAGTACTTC
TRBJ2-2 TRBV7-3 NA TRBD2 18 CASSLTFSGGANTGELFF TGTGCCAGCAGCTTAACGTTCAGCGGGGGGGCGAACACCGGGGAGCTGTTTTTT
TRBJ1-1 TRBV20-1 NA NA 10 CSARSYEAFF TGCAGTGCTAGATCCTACGAAGCTTTCTTT
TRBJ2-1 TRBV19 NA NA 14 CASSISPQWGEQFF TGTGCCAGTAGTATCTCCCCTCAGTGGGGTGAGCAGTTCTTC
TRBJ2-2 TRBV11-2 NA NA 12 CASSFMTGELFF TGTGCCAGCAGCTTCATGACCGGGGAGCTGTTTTTT
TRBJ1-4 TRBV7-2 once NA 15 CASSLVNRDNEKLFF TGTGCCAGCAGCTTAGTAAACAGGGATAATGAAAAACTGTTTTTT
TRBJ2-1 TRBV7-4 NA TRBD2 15 CASSEVSGRAVEQFF TGTGCCAGCAGCGAAGTTAGCGGGAGGGCCGTCGAGCAGTTCTTC
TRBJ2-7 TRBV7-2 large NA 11 CASSYHYEQYF TGTGCCAGCAGCTACCACTACGAGCAGTACTTC
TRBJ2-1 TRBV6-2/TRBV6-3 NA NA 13 CASSYKLAGEQFF TGTGCCAGCAGTTACAAACTAGCTGGTGAGCAGTTCTTC
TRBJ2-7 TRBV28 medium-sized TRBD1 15 CASSPYPGQGVEQYF TGTGCCAGCAGTCCATACCCGGGACAGGGTGTCGAGCAGTACTTC
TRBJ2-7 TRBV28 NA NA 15 CASQEGGAFSYEQYF TGTGCCAGCCAGGAAGGGGGGGCCTTCTCCTACGAGCAGTACTTC
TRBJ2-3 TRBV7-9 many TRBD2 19 CASSLGPGLAGVSTDTQYF TGTGCCAGCAGCTTAGGGCCCGGTTTGGCGGGAGTGAGCACAGATACGCAGTATTTT
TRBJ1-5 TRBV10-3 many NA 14 CAISGGANNQPQHF TGTGCCATCAGTGGGGGGGCAAACAATCAGCCCCAGCATTTT
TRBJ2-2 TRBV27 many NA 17 CASRGFAGHPNTGELFF TGTGCCAGCAGGGGATTCGCGGGACACCCGAACACCGGGGAGCTGTTTTTT
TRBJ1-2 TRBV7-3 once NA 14 CASSLGFDGYGYTF TGTGCCAGCAGCTTAGGGTTTGACGGATATGGCTACACCTTC
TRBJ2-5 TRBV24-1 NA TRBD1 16 CATSPAYGTGEETQYF TGTGCCACCAGTCCAGCATATGGGACAGGGGAAGAGACCCAGTACTTC
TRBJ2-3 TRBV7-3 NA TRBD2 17 CASSSQVQRGGTDTQYF TGTGCCAGCAGCTCGCAGGTGCAGCGGGGAGGCACAGATACGCAGTATTTT
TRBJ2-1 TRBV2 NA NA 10 CASGEDEQFF TGTGCCAGCGGGGAAGATGAGCAGTTCTTC
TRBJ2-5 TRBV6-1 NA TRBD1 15 CASKRDSQAVETQYF TGTGCCAGCAAAAGGGACAGCCAAGCCGTGGAGACCCAGTACTTC
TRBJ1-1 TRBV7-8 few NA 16 CASSRTNTRRNTEAFF TGTGCCAGCAGCCGGACAAATACGCGGAGGAACACTGAAGCTTTCTTT
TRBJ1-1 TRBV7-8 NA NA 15 CASSLDGGMNTEAFF TGTGCCAGCAGCTTAGACGGAGGGATGAACACTGAAGCTTTCTTT
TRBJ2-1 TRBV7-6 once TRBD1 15 CASSIGGQGVREQFF TGTGCCAGCAGCATCGGTGGACAGGGGGTACGTGAGCAGTTCTTC
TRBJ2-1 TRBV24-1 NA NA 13 CATSDPNAREQFF TGTGCCACCAGTGATCCCAACGCCAGGGAGCAGTTCTTC
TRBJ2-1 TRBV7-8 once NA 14 CASSLQGGYNEQFF TGTGCCAGCAGCCTCCAGGGGGGCTACAATGAGCAGTTCTTC
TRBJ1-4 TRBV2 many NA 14 CASSAPRDTEKLFF TGTGCCAGCAGTGCCCCGAGGGACACCGAAAAACTGTTTTTT
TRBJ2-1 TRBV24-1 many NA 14 CATSDLEISHEQFF TGTGCCACCAGTGATTTAGAGATTAGCCATGAGCAGTTCTTC
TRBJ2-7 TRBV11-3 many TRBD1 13 CASSLGDRGEQYF TGTGCCAGCAGCTTAGGGGACAGAGGCGAGCAGTACTTC
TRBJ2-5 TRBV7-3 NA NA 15 CASSLWSGPQETQYF TGTGCCAGCAGCTTATGGTCAGGGCCGCAAGAGACCCAGTACTTC
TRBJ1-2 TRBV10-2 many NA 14 CASSETDGPNGYTF TGCGCCAGCAGTGAGACCGACGGTCCAAATGGCTACACCTTC
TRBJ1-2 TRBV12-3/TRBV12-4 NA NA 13 CASTYHANYGYTF TGTGCCAGCACGTATCACGCTAACTATGGCTACACCTTC
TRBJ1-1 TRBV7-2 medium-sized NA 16 CASSPRRQRLNTEAFF TGTGCCAGCAGCCCCCGTAGGCAGCGTTTGAACACTGAAGCTTTCTTT
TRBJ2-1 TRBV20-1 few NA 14 CSAMARLTYNEQFF TGCAGTGCTATGGCCAGACTGACATACAATGAGCAGTTCTTC
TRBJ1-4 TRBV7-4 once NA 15 CASSLRSGGGAKLFF TGTGCCAGCAGCTTACGGTCGGGCGGGGGAGCAAAACTGTTTTTT
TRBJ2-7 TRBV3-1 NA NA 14 CASSQGSGIREQYF TGTGCCAGCAGCCAAGGTTCTGGGATACGCGAGCAGTACTTC
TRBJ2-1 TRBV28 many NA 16 CASSRRGGTVYGEQFF TGTGCCAGCAGCCGTAGGGGAGGTACGGTGTATGGTGAGCAGTTCTTC
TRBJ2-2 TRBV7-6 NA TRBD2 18 CASSFPSPAGGSTGELFF TGTGCCAGCAGCTTTCCTTCTCCAGCGGGGGGGAGCACCGGGGAGCTGTTTTTT
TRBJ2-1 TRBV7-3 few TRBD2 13 CASSIGTNNEQFF TGTGCCAGCAGCATCGGGACTAACAATGAGCAGTTCTTC
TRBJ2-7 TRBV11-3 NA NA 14 CASSLAQGGNEQYF TGTGCCAGCAGCTTAGCTCAGGGTGGGAATGAGCAGTACTTC
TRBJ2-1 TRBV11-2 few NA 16 CASSLDRVLDYNEQFF TGTGCCAGCAGCTTAGACAGGGTTTTGGACTACAATGAGCAGTTCTTC
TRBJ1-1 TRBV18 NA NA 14 CASSPRVGNTEAFF TGTGCCAGCTCACCGAGGGTGGGGAACACTGAAGCTTTCTTT
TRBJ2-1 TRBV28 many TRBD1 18 CASSSPGQGRVAYNEQFF TGTGCCAGCAGTTCGCCGGGACAGGGCAGGGTTGCCTACAATGAGCAGTTCTTC
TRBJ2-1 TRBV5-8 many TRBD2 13 CASSSRTSNEQFF TGTGCCAGCAGCTCCCGGACTAGCAATGAGCAGTTCTTC
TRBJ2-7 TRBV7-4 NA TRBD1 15 CASSLGAGGSYEQYF TGTGCCAGCAGCTTAGGGGCAGGGGGCAGCTACGAGCAGTACTTC
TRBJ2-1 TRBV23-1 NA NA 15 CASSQRFFSYNEQFF TGCGCCAGCAGTCAGAGGTTCTTTTCCTACAATGAGCAGTTCTTC
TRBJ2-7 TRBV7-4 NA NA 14 CASSFSYVLGEQYF TGTGCCAGCAGCTTTTCCTACGTCCTAGGCGAGCAGTACTTC
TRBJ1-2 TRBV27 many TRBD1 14 CASSSDRGYYGYTF TGTGCCAGCAGTTCCGACAGGGGTTACTATGGCTACACCTTC
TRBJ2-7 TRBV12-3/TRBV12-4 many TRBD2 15 CASSQIGLALGEQYF TGTGCCAGCAGCCAGATCGGACTAGCGTTAGGCGAGCAGTACTTC
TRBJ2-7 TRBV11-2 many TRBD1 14 CASSSGTGPYEQYF TGTGCCAGCAGCTCCGGGACAGGGCCCTACGAGCAGTACTTC
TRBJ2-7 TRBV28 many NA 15 CASSVTAGSFYEQYF TGTGCCAGCAGTGTAACAGCGGGTTCCTTCTACGAGCAGTACTTC
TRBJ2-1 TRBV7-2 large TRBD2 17 CASSLAPSGTAYNEQFF TGTGCCAGCAGCTTAGCGCCTAGCGGGACTGCCTACAATGAGCAGTTCTTC
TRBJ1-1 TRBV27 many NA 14 CASSLGGTGVTAFF TGTGCCAGCAGTTTAGGGGGCACTGGAGTCACAGCTTTCTTT
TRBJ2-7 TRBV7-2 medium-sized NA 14 CASSSTVSSYEQYF TGTGCCAGCAGCTCGACGGTCAGCTCCTACGAGCAGTACTTC
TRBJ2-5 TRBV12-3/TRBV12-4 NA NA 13 CASSRDSQETQYF TGTGCCAGCAGTCGAGATTCCCAAGAGACCCAGTACTTC